This TCR beta chain is drawn from a study of cytomegalovirus exposure and HLA in healthy donors. Study information: The Caucasian-associated ancestry cluster held around 81% of 300 to 500 genotyped donors. Study-wide points: The authors later linked a missense DCLRE1C variant to TCR beta V- and J-gene trimming. A later analysis, which compared TCR beta chains of equal frequency, found the HLA-associated ones more clonally expanded.

The PCR employed 60 Vbeta primers together with 13 Jbeta primers. Produced via immunoSEQ multiplex PCR; TCRdb's table is partial and in-frame only. The data hold approximately 100,000 clones, with around 80% observed a single time. In germline, CDR1 is MNHEY, CDR2 SVGAGI. The J segment lost 10 bases and the V segment lost 5 bases, leaving 7 bases of the junction unmatched. The CDR3 is made up of 15 amino acids. There are a few counts of this clone. Its target is not known. This clonotype originated in a woman under 30 in good health and CMV-seronegative. Sequenced: PBMCs. The rearrangement uses TRBV6-5 and TRBJ1-6; 11 bases map to TRBD1. CDR3 in amino acids: CASSPGTGGVSPLHF. DNA of the CDR3: TGTGCCAGCAGTCCCGGGACAGGGGGAGTGTCACCCCTCCACTTT.